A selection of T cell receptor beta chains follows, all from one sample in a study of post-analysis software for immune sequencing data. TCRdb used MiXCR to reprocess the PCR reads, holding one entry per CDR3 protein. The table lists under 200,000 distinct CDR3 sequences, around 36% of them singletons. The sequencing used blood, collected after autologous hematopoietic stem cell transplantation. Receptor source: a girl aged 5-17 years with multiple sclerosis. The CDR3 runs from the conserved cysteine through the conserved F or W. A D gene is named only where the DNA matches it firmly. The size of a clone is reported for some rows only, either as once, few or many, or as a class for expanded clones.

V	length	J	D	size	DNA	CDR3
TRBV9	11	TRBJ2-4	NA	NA	TGTGCCAGCAGCGACCAAAACATTCAGTACTTC	CASSDQNIQYF
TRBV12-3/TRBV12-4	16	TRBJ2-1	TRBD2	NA	TGTGCCAGCACCCGGGGAGGGTCTAGCGGTTACAATGAGCAGTTCTTC	CASTRGGSSGYNEQFF
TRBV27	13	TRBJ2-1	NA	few	TGTGCCAGCAGTTTTAACACCGACAATGAGCAGTTCTTC	CASSFNTDNEQFF
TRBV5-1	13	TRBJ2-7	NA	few	TGCGCCAGCAGCTTGAGGCTCGCCTACGAGCAGTACTTC	CASSLRLAYEQYF
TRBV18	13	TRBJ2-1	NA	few	TGTGCCAGCTCATCCCGGGACTACAATGAGCAGTTCTTC	CASSSRDYNEQFF
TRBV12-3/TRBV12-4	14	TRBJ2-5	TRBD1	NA	TGTGCCAGCAGTCGACAGGGGGTAGCGGAGACCCAGTACTTC	CASSRQGVAETQYF
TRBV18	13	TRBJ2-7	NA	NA	TGTGCCAGCTCACCGTTCAGGGGATGGGAGCAGTACTTC	CASSPFRGWEQYF
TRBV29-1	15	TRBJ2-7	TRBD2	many	TGCAGCGTTGTACCTGGACTAGCGGGAGGAAGCGAGCAGTACTTC	CSVVPGLAGGSEQYF
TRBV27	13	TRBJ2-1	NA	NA	TGTGCCAGCAGTTTAGGAGCAGCCAATAAGCAGTTCTTC	CASSLGAANKQFF
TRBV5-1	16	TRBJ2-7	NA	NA	TGCGCCAGCAGCTTGGGTTCAGGACTAAAAGGCTACGAGCAGTACTTC	CASSLGSGLKGYEQYF
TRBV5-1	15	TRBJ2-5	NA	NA	TGCGCCAGCAGCCCCCGCCCGGACGGAAAAGAGACCCAGTACTTC	CASSPRPDGKETQYF
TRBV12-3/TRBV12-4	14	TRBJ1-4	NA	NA	TGTGCCAGCAGGCCCGACCCCGGGCGAGGAAAACTGTTTTTT	CASRPDPGRGKLFF
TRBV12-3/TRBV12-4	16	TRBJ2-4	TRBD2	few	TGTGCCAGCAGCCAGAGCGGGGAGATAGCCAAAAACATTCAGTACTTC	CASSQSGEIAKNIQYF
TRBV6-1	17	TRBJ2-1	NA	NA	TGTGCCAGCAGCCAGCCCTCCGGGCCCGGTTCGGCCAATGAGCAGTTCTTC	CASSQPSGPGSANEQFF
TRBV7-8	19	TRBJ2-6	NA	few	TGTGCCAGCAGCTACCTAATAGGAGGCGAAAGGTCTGGGGCCAACGTCCTGACTTTC	CASSYLIGGERSGANVLTF
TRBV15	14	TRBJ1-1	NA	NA	TGTGCCACCAGCAGAGATCTGGCAGGGGCTGAAGCTTTCTTT	CATSRDLAGAEAFF
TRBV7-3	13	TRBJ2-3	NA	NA	TGTGCCAGCAGCGCCCGGGGCACAGATACGCAGTATTTT	CASSARGTDTQYF
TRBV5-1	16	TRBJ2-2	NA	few	TGCGCCAGCAGCTGGGGAGGCAGCCGGTCCACCGGGGAGCTGTTTTTT	CASSWGGSRSTGELFF
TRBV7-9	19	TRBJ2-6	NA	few	TGTGCCAGCAGCCTCGGAATACAGCGAAAGGGCTCTGGGGCCAACGTCCTGACTTTC	CASSLGIQRKGSGANVLTF
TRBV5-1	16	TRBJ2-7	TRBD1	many	TGCGCCAGCAGCTTGGAGTTTGGGACAGGGTTTTACGAGCAGTACTTC	CASSLEFGTGFYEQYF
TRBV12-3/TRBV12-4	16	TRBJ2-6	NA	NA	TGTGCCAGCAGTTGTATTTCCTCCTCTGGGGCCAACGTCCTGACTTTC	CASSCISSSGANVLTF
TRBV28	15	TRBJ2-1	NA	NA	TGTGCCAGCAGTCCCTATGGGGGCGGGTACAATGAGCAGTTCTTC	CASSPYGGGYNEQFF
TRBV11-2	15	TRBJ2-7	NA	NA	TGTGCCAGCAGACAGACAGGTGCCCGCTCCTACGAGCAGTACTTC	CASRQTGARSYEQYF
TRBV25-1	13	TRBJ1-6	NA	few	TGTGCCAGCCGGGCCTTAGATAATTCACCCCTCCACTTT	CASRALDNSPLHF
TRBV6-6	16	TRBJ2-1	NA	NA	TGTGCCAGCAGTTATAATTCCGGGCCCCGGCCGGATGAGCAGTTCTTC	CASSYNSGPRPDEQFF
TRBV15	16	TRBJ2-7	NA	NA	TGTGCCACCAGCCGAGAACCGGGAGCTAGCTCCTACGAGCAGTACTTC	CATSREPGASSYEQYF
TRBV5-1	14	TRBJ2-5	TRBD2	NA	TGCGCCAGCAGCTCCGGGAGGGGCCAAGAGACCCAGTACTTC	CASSSGRGQETQYF
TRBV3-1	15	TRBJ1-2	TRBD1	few	TGTGCCAGCAGCCAACTGGGACAGGGAGACTATGGCTACACCTTC	CASSQLGQGDYGYTF
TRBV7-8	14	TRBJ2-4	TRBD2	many	TGTGCCAGCAGCTTAGACGGGACTAGCGGGGGTCAGTACTTC	CASSLDGTSGGQYF
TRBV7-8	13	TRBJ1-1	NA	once	TGTGCCAGCAGCTTATTGAATCGGGGTGAAGCTTTCTTT	CASSLLNRGEAFF
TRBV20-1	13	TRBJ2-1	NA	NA	TGCAGTGCGAGACCTAGCGCTTACAATGAGCAGTTCTTC	CSARPSAYNEQFF
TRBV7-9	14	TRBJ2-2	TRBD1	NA	TGTGCCAGCAGTGGACAGGCGAACACCGGGGAGCTGTTTTTT	CASSGQANTGELFF
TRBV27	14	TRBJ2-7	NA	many	TGTGCCAGCAGTTTCGGACAGGGAGGGTACGAGCAGTACTTC	CASSFGQGGYEQYF
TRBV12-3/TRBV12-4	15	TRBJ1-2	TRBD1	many	TGTGCCAGCAGCGCCGGGACAGGGATTGTCTATGGCTACACCTTC	CASSAGTGIVYGYTF
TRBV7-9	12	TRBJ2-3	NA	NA	TGTGCCAGCAGCTTCGGGGCAGATACGCAGTATTTT	CASSFGADTQYF
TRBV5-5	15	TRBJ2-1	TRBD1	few	TGTGCCAGCAGCTTGACACAGGGGGACCTCAATGAGCAGTTCTTC	CASSLTQGDLNEQFF
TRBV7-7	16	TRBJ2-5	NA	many	TGTGCTAGCAGTCCTTACGGGACATCCCGGGGAGAGACCCAGTACTTC	CASSPYGTSRGETQYF
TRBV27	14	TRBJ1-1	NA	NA	TGTGCCAGCAGTTTAGGGCAGGGGTACACTGAAGCTTTCTTT	CASSLGQGYTEAFF
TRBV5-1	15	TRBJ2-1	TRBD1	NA	TGCGCCAGCAGCTCCTCCGGGACAGCCCACAATGAGCAGTTCTTC	CASSSSGTAHNEQFF
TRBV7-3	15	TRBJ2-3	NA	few	TGTGCCAGCAGCTTATGGCCGGCTAGCACAGATACGCAGTATTTT	CASSLWPASTDTQYF
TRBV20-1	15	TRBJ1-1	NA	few	TGCAGTGCCCCAATTCCCCTGGCGGGGGACACTGAAGCTTTCTTT	CSAPIPLAGDTEAFF
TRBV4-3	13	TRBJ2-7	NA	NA	TGCGCCAGCAGCCAAGAGGCTGGCTACGAGCAGTACTTC	CASSQEAGYEQYF
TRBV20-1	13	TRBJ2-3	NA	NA	TGCAGCCCCTTTGGCTATTACACAGATACGCAGTATTTT	CSPFGYYTDTQYF
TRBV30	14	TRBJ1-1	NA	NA	TGTGCCTGGAGTGTGGGGGGAATGGCCACTGAAGCTTTCTTT	CAWSVGGMATEAFF
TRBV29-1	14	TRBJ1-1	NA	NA	TGCAGCGTTGCGATGGGACGGACTAACACTGAAGCTTTCTTT	CSVAMGRTNTEAFF
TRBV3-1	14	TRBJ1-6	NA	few	TGTGCCAGCAGCCAAGCGGTTCGCGGTTCACCCCTCCACTTT	CASSQAVRGSPLHF
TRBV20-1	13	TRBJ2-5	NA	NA	TGCAGTGCCGTGAGGAGCCTAAAGGGGACCCAGTACTTC	CSAVRSLKGTQYF
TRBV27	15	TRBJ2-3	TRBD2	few	TGTGCCAGCAGTCCCTTAGCGGGACTGACAGATACGCAGTATTTT	CASSPLAGLTDTQYF
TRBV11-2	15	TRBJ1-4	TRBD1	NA	TGTGCCAGCAGCTTAGTAGGGACAGCTAATGAAAAACTGTTTTTT	CASSLVGTANEKLFF
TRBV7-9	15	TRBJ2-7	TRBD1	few	TGTGCCAGCGAACCGACAGGGGGCTTCATGGACGAGCAGTACTTC	CASEPTGGFMDEQYF